A selection of T cell receptor beta chains follows, all from one sample in a study of CD8 T cells in ankylosing spondylitis. TCRdb re-derived calls from the 5' RACE reads in MiXCR, one entry per CDR3 protein. The top ten hold 0.89% of the sample, which has 350,000 to 550,000 distinct CDR3 sequences, roughly a quarter seen once. The source material was blood, either unsorted or a sorted T cell fraction (not recorded which). The receptors derive from a male donor with ankylosing spondylitis. CDR3s include the opening cysteine and the closing phenylalanine or tryptophan. The D gene is left open where the match is weak. Some rows mark clone size as missing; the rest say once, few, many or name a class of expanded clone.

clone size	J gene	D gene	V gene	CDR3 protein	CDR3 DNA
few	TRBJ2-1	.	TRBV20-1	CSAEGPGEYNEQFF	TGCAGTGCTGAGGGCCCTGGGGAGTACAATGAGCAGTTCTTC
many	TRBJ1-5	.	TRBV11-2	CASSQAGESQPQHF	TGTGCCAGCAGCCAAGCGGGGGAATCTCAGCCCCAGCATTTT
once	TRBJ2-5	.	TRBV6-1	CASSEATAPRETQYF	TGTGCCAGCAGTGAAGCAACTGCCCCGCGGGAGACCCAGTACTTC
.	TRBJ2-5	.	TRBV7-2	CASTNPGQWETQYF	TGTGCCAGCACCAACCCGGGACAATGGGAGACCCAGTACTTC
.	TRBJ2-1	.	TRBV5-1	CASAETRLAPSYNEQFF	TGCGCCAGCGCTGAGACAAGGCTGGCGCCCTCCTACAATGAGCAGTTCTTC
few	TRBJ2-1	.	TRBV9	CASTPGGSSYNEQFF	TGTGCCAGCACCCCAGGGGGGAGCTCCTACAATGAGCAGTTCTTC
many	TRBJ2-7	.	TRBV10-3	CAISEYDEQYF	TGTGCCATCAGTGAGTATGACGAGCAGTACTTC
few	TRBJ1-5	.	TRBV7-8	CASSPRGGTSNQPQHF	TGTGCCAGCAGCCCGCGAGGGGGAACTAGCAATCAGCCCCAGCATTTT
few	TRBJ2-1	TRBD2	TRBV12-3/TRBV12-4	CASSMGLAGAEQFF	TGTGCCAGCAGTATGGGACTAGCGGGAGCTGAGCAGTTCTTC
.	TRBJ2-2	.	TRBV7-2	CASSFAVSAGELFF	TGTGCCAGCAGCTTCGCGGTTTCGGCCGGGGAGCTGTTTTTT
.	TRBJ2-2	TRBD2	TRBV11-2	CASSFRTSANTGELFF	TGTGCCAGCAGCTTCCGGACTAGTGCGAACACCGGGGAGCTGTTTTTT
few	TRBJ2-7	TRBD2	TRBV4-1	CASSQGSGRAGSYEQYF	TGCGCCAGCAGCCAAGGAAGTGGGAGGGCCGGGTCGTACGAGCAGTACTTC
many	TRBJ1-1	.	TRBV11-2	CASSLGLDTEAFF	TGTGCCAGCAGCTTAGGCCTCGACACTGAAGCTTTCTTT
few	TRBJ1-1	.	TRBV30	CAWSVDPNTEAFF	TGTGCCTGGAGTGTAGACCCCAACACTGAAGCTTTCTTT
.	TRBJ2-1	TRBD2	TRBV5-1	CASSQPLAGVNNEQFF	TGCGCCAGCAGCCAACCACTAGCGGGAGTGAACAATGAGCAGTTCTTC
.	TRBJ2-2	.	TRBV4-2	CASTSKRLEGLNTGELFF	TGTGCCAGCACTTCCAAGAGACTCGAGGGCCTGAACACCGGGGAGCTGTTTTTT
few	TRBJ2-2	TRBD1	TRBV9	CASSVDRGFTGELFF	TGTGCCAGCAGCGTAGACAGGGGATTCACCGGGGAGCTGTTTTTT
.	TRBJ2-6	.	TRBV12-3/TRBV12-4	CASSLGHGANVLTF	TGTGCCAGCTCGCTGGGGCACGGGGCCAACGTCCTGACTTTC
.	TRBJ1-1	.	TRBV20-1	CSARDGTRNTEAFF	TGCAGTGCTAGAGATGGGACGAGGAACACTGAAGCTTTCTTT
.	TRBJ1-2	.	TRBV29-1	CSVVNPGLYGYTF	TGCAGCGTTGTCAACCCCGGACTCTATGGCTACACCTTC
few	TRBJ1-2	TRBD1	TRBV7-2	CASSLRTGVSYGYTF	TGTGCCAGCAGCCTCCGGACAGGGGTGAGCTATGGCTACACCTTC
.	TRBJ2-1	.	TRBV20-1	CSARGAETYNEQFF	TGCAGTGCTAGGGGAGCGGAGACCTACAATGAGCAGTTCTTC
.	TRBJ1-1	.	TRBV20-1	CRAGLLNTEAFF	TGCAGAGCGGGACTGCTGAACACTGAAGCTTTCTTT
few	TRBJ2-3	.	TRBV10-3	CAISNGATDTQYF	TGTGCCATCAGTAACGGGGCCACAGATACGCAGTATTTT
few	TRBJ2-1	.	TRBV9	CASSLLGGTSYNEQFF	TGTGCCAGCAGTTTACTCGGGGGAACCTCCTACAATGAGCAGTTCTTC
.	TRBJ2-2	TRBD2	TRBV4-1	CASSPHVVGASGVTGELFF	TGCGCCAGCAGCCCTCACGTGGTGGGGGCTAGCGGGGTCACCGGGGAGCTGTTTTTT
.	TRBJ2-1	.	TRBV27	CASSTSPVRGEQFF	TGTGCCAGCAGCACTTCCCCCGTGAGGGGTGAGCAGTTCTTC
.	TRBJ2-5	TRBD2	TRBV24-1	CATSDPIAGEEETQYF	TGTGCCACCAGTGACCCAATAGCGGGAGAGGAAGAGACCCAGTACTTC
.	TRBJ1-1	.	TRBV7-2	CASSPLGPYTEAFF	TGTGCCAGCAGTCCTTTGGGTCCCTACACTGAAGCTTTCTTT
.	TRBJ2-5	.	TRBV20-1	CSARGHGQETQYF	TGCAGTGCTAGGGGACACGGTCAAGAGACCCAGTACTTC
.	TRBJ2-5	.	TRBV29-1	CSVEHPGDQETQYF	TGCAGCGTTGAGCACCCGGGAGACCAAGAGACCCAGTACTTC
.	TRBJ1-5	.	TRBV5-1	CASRMDGDQPQHF	TGCGCCAGCAGAATGGACGGGGATCAGCCCCAGCATTTT
.	TRBJ1-5	.	TRBV12-3/TRBV12-4	CASPPEGSQPQHF	TGTGCCAGCCCCCCGGAGGGAAGTCAGCCCCAGCATTTT
.	TRBJ2-7	TRBD2	TRBV7-9	CASSVTSGSYVQYF	TGTGCCAGCAGCGTCACTAGCGGGAGCTACGTGCAGTACTTC
.	TRBJ2-1	TRBD2	TRBV20-1	CSPPEWGGKNEQFF	TGCAGTCCACCCGAGTGGGGGGGGAAGAATGAGCAGTTCTTC
.	TRBJ2-3	.	TRBV7-9	CASSRPGTAGDTQYF	TGTGCCAGCAGCCGACCCGGGACTGCCGGAGATACGCAGTATTTT
few	TRBJ2-7	.	TRBV20-1	CSAGQASGMVSSYEQYF	TGCAGTGCTGGCCAAGCTTCGGGAATGGTGAGCTCCTACGAGCAGTACTTC
few	TRBJ2-1	.	TRBV24-1	CATSDPGTTYNEQFF	TGTGCCACCAGTGATCCCGGGACAACCTACAATGAGCAGTTCTTC
.	TRBJ1-6	.	TRBV5-1	CASSLDQRSSYNSPLHF	TGCGCCAGCAGCTTGGATCAGAGAAGCTCCTATAATTCACCCCTCCACTTT
.	TRBJ1-5	TRBD1	TRBV20-1	CSAYAGQGGKPQHF	TGCAGTGCTTACGCCGGACAGGGTGGGAAGCCCCAGCATTTT
.	TRBJ2-6	.	TRBV12-3/TRBV12-4	CASSDDRDFAGANVLTF	TGTGCCAGCAGTGACGACAGGGACTTCGCTGGGGCCAACGTCCTGACTTTC
few	TRBJ1-6	.	TRBV20-1	CSARDPTSSNSPLHF	TGCAGTGCTAGAGATCCCACAAGCTCTAATTCACCCCTCCACTTT
few	TRBJ2-7	.	TRBV5-1	CASRPGVGVYEQYF	TGCGCCAGCAGACCAGGGGTGGGAGTCTACGAGCAGTACTTC
.	TRBJ2-2	.	TRBV5-4	CASSLSRLGNTGELFF	TGTGCCAGCAGCTTGAGTCGGCTGGGGAACACCGGGGAGCTGTTTTTT
.	TRBJ1-1	.	TRBV29-1	CSVSGTTRTEAFF	TGCAGCGTTTCTGGCACCACCAGGACTGAAGCTTTCTTT
few	TRBJ2-7	TRBD2	TRBV20-1	CSAGTSYSYEQYF	TGCAGTGCCGGGACTAGCTACTCCTACGAGCAGTACTTC
.	TRBJ1-1	.	TRBV5-1	CASRSEGTEAFF	TGCGCCAGCAGATCCGAGGGAACTGAAGCTTTCTTT
.	TRBJ2-5	.	TRBV5-1	CASSLGLVGGETQYF	TGCGCCAGCAGCTTGGGGCTAGTAGGGGGGGAGACCCAGTACTTC
.	TRBJ2-3	.	TRBV25-1	CASSEYGTYNSDTQYF	TGTGCCAGCAGTGAATATGGGACGTATAACTCAGATACGCAGTATTTT
few	TRBJ1-3	TRBD1	TRBV6-2/TRBV6-3	CATHRDRGPGISGNTIYF	TGTGCCACCCACCGGGACAGGGGTCCTGGGATCTCTGGAAACACCATATATTTT
few	TRBJ2-3	TRBD1	TRBV7-2	CASSLTGVPDTQYF	TGTGCCAGCAGCCTGACAGGGGTCCCAGATACGCAGTATTTT
.	TRBJ2-3	TRBD2	TRBV27	CASRTPGLAFTDTQYF	TGTGCCAGCAGAACGCCGGGACTAGCTTTCACAGATACGCAGTATTTT